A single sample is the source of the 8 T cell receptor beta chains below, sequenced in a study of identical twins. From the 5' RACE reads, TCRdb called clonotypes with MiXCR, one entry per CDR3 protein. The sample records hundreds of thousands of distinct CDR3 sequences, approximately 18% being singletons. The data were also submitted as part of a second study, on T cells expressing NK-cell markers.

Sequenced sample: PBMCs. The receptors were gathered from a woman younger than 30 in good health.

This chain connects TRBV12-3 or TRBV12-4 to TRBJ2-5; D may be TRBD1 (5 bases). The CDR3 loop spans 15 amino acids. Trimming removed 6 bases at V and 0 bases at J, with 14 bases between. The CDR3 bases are TGTGCCAGCAGGGGGCCAGGCCAGTACCAAGAGACCCAGTACTTC. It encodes CASRGPGQYQETQYF.

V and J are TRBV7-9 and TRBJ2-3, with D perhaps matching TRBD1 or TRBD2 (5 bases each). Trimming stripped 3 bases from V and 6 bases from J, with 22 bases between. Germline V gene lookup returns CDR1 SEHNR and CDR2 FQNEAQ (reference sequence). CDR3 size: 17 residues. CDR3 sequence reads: CASSFGVSGTVDDTQYF. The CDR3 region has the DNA TGTGCCAGCAGCTTTGGGGTTTCGGGGACCGTGGATGATACGCAGTATTTT. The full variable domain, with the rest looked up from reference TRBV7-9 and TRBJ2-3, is DTGVSQNPRHKITKRGQNVTFRCDPISEHNRLYWYRQTLGQGPEFLTYFQNEAQLEKSRLLSDRFSAERPKGSFSTLEIQRTEQGDSAMYLCASSFGVSGTVDDTQYFGPGTRLTVL.

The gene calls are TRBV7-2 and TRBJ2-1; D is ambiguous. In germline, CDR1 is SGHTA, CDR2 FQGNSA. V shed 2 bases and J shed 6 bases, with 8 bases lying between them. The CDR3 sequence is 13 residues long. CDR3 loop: CASSLQPTNEQFF. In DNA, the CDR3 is TGTGCCAGCAGCTTACAACCCACCAATGAGCAGTTCTTC.

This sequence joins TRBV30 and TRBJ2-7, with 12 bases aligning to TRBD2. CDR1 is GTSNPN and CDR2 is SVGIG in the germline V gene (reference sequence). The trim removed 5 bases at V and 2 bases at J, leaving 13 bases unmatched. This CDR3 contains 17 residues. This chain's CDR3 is CAWGGARLAGATYEQYF. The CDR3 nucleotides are TGTGCCTGGGGGGGGGCCCGACTAGCGGGGGCTACCTACGAGCAGTACTTC.

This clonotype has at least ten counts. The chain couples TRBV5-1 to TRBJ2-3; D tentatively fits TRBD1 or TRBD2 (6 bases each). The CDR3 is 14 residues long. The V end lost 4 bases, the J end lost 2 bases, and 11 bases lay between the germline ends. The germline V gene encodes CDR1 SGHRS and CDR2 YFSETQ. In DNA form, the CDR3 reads TGCGCCAGCAGCCCCACGGGGGCCACAGATACGCAGTATTTT. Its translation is CASSPTGATDTQYF.

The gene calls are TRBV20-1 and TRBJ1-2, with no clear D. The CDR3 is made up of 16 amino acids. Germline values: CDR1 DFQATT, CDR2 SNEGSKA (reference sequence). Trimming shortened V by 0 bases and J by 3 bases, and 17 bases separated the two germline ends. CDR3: CSARDQDLSRDYGYTF. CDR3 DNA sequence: TGCAGTGCTAGAGATCAAGACTTGTCGAGGGACTATGGCTACACCTTC.

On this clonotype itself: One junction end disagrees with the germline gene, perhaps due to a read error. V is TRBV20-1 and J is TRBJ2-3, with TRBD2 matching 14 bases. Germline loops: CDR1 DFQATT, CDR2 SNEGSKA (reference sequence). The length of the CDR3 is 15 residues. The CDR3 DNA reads TGCTGTGCTAGAGATCCGACGACTAGCGGGAGGGAGGGTGATTTT. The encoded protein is CCARDPTTSGREGDF.

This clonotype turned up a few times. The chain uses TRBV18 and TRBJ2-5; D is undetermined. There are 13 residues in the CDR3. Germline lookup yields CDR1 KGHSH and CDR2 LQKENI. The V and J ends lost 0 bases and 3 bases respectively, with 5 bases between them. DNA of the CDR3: TGTGCCAGCTCACCACCGAACGAAGAGACCCAGTACTTC. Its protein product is CASSPPNEETQYF.